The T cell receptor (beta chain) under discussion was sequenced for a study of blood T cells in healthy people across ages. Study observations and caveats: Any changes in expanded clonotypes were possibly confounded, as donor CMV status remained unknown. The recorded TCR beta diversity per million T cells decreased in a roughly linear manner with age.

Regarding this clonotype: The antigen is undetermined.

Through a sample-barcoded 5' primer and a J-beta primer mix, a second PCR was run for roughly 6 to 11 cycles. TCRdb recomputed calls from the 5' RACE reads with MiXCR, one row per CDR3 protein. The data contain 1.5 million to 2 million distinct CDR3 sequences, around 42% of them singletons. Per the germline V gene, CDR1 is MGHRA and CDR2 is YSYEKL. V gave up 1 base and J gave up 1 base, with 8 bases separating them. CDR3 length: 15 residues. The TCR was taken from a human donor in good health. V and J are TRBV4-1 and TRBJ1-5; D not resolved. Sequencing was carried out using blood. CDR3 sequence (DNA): TGCGCCAGCAGCCAAGGTTCAATGAGCAATCAGCCCCAGCATTTT. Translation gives CASSQGSMSNQPQHF.